The rows below give T cell receptor beta chains drawn from one sample of a study of cytomegalovirus exposure and HLA in healthy donors. Libraries were prepared by immunoSEQ multiplex PCR; TCRdb keeps only in-frame clonotypes and omits some of them. In the table there are hundreds of thousands of clones, around 86% of which are singletons. Sample: PBMCs. The source of these receptors is a young woman in good health and CMV-seropositive. CDR3s include the opening cysteine and the closing phenylalanine or tryptophan. The D gene is left open where the match is weak. Clone size is shown for a subset of rows, as once, few, many or a class of expanded clone.

V: TRBV2
length: 14
D: -
size: -
J: TRBJ1-4
DNA: TGTGCCAGCAGCGCCCTGGGGGCGGAAGAAAAACTGTTTTTT
CDR3: CASSALGAEEKLFF

V: TRBV19
length: 13
D: -
size: -
J: TRBJ1-2
DNA: TGTGCCAGTAGTATCACCGGGGGTAAGGGCTACACCTTC
CDR3: CASSITGGKGYTF

V: TRBV5-1
length: 15
D: -
size: -
J: TRBJ1-1
DNA: TGCGCCAGCAGCCCCACTCCCGCCCGGGGCACTGAAGCTTTCTTT
CDR3: CASSPTPARGTEAFF

V: TRBV10-3
length: 16
D: TRBD2
size: -
J: TRBJ2-7
DNA: TGTGCCATCAGCCCTAACCCGGGACTAGCGAGATACGAGCAGTACTTC
CDR3: CAISPNPGLARYEQYF

V: TRBV28
length: 13
D: -
size: -
J: TRBJ1-1
DNA: TGTGCCAGCAGATCCTACAGGATGAATGAAGCTTTCTTT
CDR3: CASRSYRMNEAFF

V: TRBV25-1
length: 15
D: TRBD1
size: -
J: TRBJ1-1
DNA: TGTGCCAGCAGTGAATTGAAGCAGGGGGCCACTGAAGCTTTCTTT
CDR3: CASSELKQGATEAFF

V: TRBV7-7
length: 14
D: -
size: -
J: TRBJ2-1
DNA: TGTGCTAGCAGCTTAGGGGGAGGGGACAATGAGCAGTTCTTC
CDR3: CASSLGGGDNEQFF

V: TRBV29-1
length: 13
D: -
size: -
J: TRBJ2-7
DNA: TGCAGCGTTGAGAGCCGAAGCTCCTACGAGCAGTACTTC
CDR3: CSVESRSSYEQYF

V: TRBV4-1
length: 16
D: TRBD2
size: -
J: TRBJ2-1
DNA: TGCGCCAGCAGCCAAGATGCCCTGCGGGAGGACTATGAGCAGTTCTTC
CDR3: CASSQDALREDYEQFF

V: TRBV5-1
length: 15
D: -
size: -
J: TRBJ1-1
DNA: TGCGCCAGCAGCCCCGGGAGACGGTTGAACACTGAAGCTTTCTTT
CDR3: CASSPGRRLNTEAFF

V: TRBV28
length: 16
D: TRBD1
size: -
J: TRBJ1-5
DNA: TGTGCCAGCAGTCCGACAGGGGCCAAGGGGAATCAGCCCCAGCATTTT
CDR3: CASSPTGAKGNQPQHF

V: TRBV30
length: 17
D: TRBD1
size: -
J: TRBJ2-3
DNA: TGTGCCTGGAGTGCCGGACAGGGGGCACCGCACACAGATACGCAGTATTTT
CDR3: CAWSAGQGAPHTDTQYF

V: TRBV2
length: 11
D: -
size: -
J: TRBJ2-1
DNA: TGTGCCAGCAGGGGAGAAGCTGAGCAGTTCTTC
CDR3: CASRGEAEQFF

V: TRBV2
length: 15
D: TRBD1
size: -
J: TRBJ2-5
DNA: TGTGCCAGCAGATTAATGACAGGGGCCCCAGAGACCCAGTACTTC
CDR3: CASRLMTGAPETQYF

V: TRBV9
length: 16
D: -
size: -
J: TRBJ2-2
DNA: TGTGCCAGCAGCCCCCTGTTAGGGGAGAACACCGGGGAGCTGTTTTTT
CDR3: CASSPLLGENTGELFF

V: TRBV19
length: 15
D: TRBD2
size: -
J: TRBJ2-7
DNA: TGTGCCAGTAGTGGGTCTAGCGGGAGACCCTACGAGCAGTACTTC
CDR3: CASSGSSGRPYEQYF

V: TRBV4-1
length: 15
D: -
size: -
J: TRBJ1-2
DNA: TGCGCCAGCAGCCAAGAACTTCTCAGCGGATATGGCTACACCTTC
CDR3: CASSQELLSGYGYTF

V: TRBV2
length: 12
D: -
size: few
J: TRBJ2-5
DNA: TGTGCCAGCAGTGGTCTCCAAGAGACCCAGTACTTC
CDR3: CASSGLQETQYF

V: TRBV6-1
length: 14
D: TRBD2
size: -
J: TRBJ2-7
DNA: TGTGCCAGCAGTGCCCTAGCGGGCACCTACGAGCAGTACTTC
CDR3: CASSALAGTYEQYF

V: TRBV11-2
length: 14
D: TRBD1
size: -
J: TRBJ1-2
DNA: TGTGCCAGCAGCCTGGGACAGGGCGCCTATGGCTACACCTTC
CDR3: CASSLGQGAYGYTF

V: TRBV6-5
length: 13
D: -
size: -
J: TRBJ1-2
DNA: TGTGCCAGCAGTTACGACTTCTACTATGGCTACACCTTC
CDR3: CASSYDFYYGYTF

V: TRBV7-9
length: 14
D: -
size: few
J: TRBJ2-5
DNA: TGTGCCAGCAGTACACTTGACATTCAAGAGACCCAGTACTTC
CDR3: CASSTLDIQETQYF